This T cell receptor (beta chain) was retrieved from a study of T cells in Graves' hyperthyroidism and ophthalmopathy. This clonotype was recorded a few times. What was amplified from RNA transcripts were TCR beta CDR3 regions. TCR CDR3 underwent first-round RT-PCR with the HTBI primer set. Via MiXCR, TCRdb re-called the multiplex PCR reads, giving one row per CDR3 protein. Found here are roughly 640,000 distinct CDR3 sequences, approximately 15% of them singletons; the top ten hold around 3.3%. Clinical symptoms, serum thyroxine, TRAb, thyroid ultrasound and orbital computed tomography established diagnosis. The CDR3 runs 15 residues. Trimming left V 6 bases short and J 0 bases short, with 13 bases between. The germline V gene has CDR1 LGHDT and CDR2 YNNKEL (reference sequence).

The rearrangement joins TRBV3-1 to TRBJ2-3, with D possibly being TRBD1 (6 bases). The source of this sequence is a woman between 35 and 50 years old with Graves' ophthalmopathy. Sample: blood. The CDR3: CASRRQVGSTDTQYF. The CDR3 DNA is TGTGCCAGCAGGCGACAGGTCGGGAGCACAGATACGCAGTATTTT.